This paragraph covers one T cell receptor beta chain sequence. Its antigen is unidentified. Sequencing libraries made from TCR beta cDNA carried unique molecular identifiers. Yield was roughly 0.5 million cDNA molecules from 1 to 10 million T cells. TCRdb fed the PCR reads into MiXCR, producing one record per CDR3 protein. The sample contains 750,000 to 900,000 distinct CDR3 sequences, around 45% of which appear only once. This sample is part of a study of post-analysis software for immune sequencing data. The study's findings and limits: Included in a set of 5 or 6 TRBV segments more frequent in patients than controls were TRBV5-6, TRBV5-1 and TRBV20-1. Patients with multiple sclerosis recorded significantly lower normalized Chao1 diversity than controls, the study found. Strong co-clustering by F measure linked samples that shared a preparation batch.

The trim removed 0 bases at V and 5 bases at J, leaving 6 bases unmatched. The CDR3 spans 15 residues. CDR1 LGHDT and CDR2 YNNKEL come from the germline V gene (reference sequence). This clonotype originated in a girl aged 5 to 17 with multiple sclerosis. The sample taken for sequencing was blood. The chain couples TRBV3-1 to TRBJ1-2, with 7 bases lining up with TRBD1. CDR3 DNA sequence: TGTGCCAGCAGCCAAGACACAGGGGTCTCATATGGCTACACCTTC. Its protein product is CASSQDTGVSYGYTF.